This T cell receptor (beta chain) was recorded in a study of blood T cell repertoires in COVID-19. Study-wide context: The study counted Cohort 3 donors as recovered given two negative PCRs, clearance, or symptom resolution.

Participants spanned ages about 18 to 95 years and resided in roughly 22 US areas. Participant-reported clinical history was the basis for cohort assignment. Method: immunoSEQ multiplex PCR; TCRdb's copy keeps in-frame clones and lacks some. The sample holds roughly 150,000 clones, around 80% seen once. V was trimmed by 2 bases and J by 3 bases, leaving 5 bases between them. The length of the CDR3 is 13 residues. Germline CDR1 MNHNS, CDR2 SASEGT. J is TRBJ2-1 and V is TRBV6-1, with D unclear. The sample consisted of PBMCs or T cells enriched from blood (not recorded which). The sequence derives from a woman between 70 and 85 years old in a cohort exposed to, infected with or recovered from COVID-19 (not recorded which). For the CDR3, the DNA is TGTGCCAGCAGTGAACGCTACTACAATGAGCAGTTCTTC. Protein: CASSERYYNEQFF.